The clone carrying this T cell receptor (beta chain) was picked up many times. Using MiXCR, TCRdb reanalyzed the PCR reads. The sample lists 80,000 to 85,000 clones, approximately 12% occurring once. The CDR3 has 13 amino acids. Germline assignment: CDR1 MDHEN and CDR2 SYDVKM. The V gene lost 7 bases and the J gene lost 9 bases, with 16 bases spanning the gap. This entry is derived from a study of metastatic and nonmetastatic thyroid tumors. Every patient underwent thyroid surgery untreated. The TCR was taken from a female donor with papillary thyroid cancer or a benign thyroid nodule (not recorded which). Some clones in this sample may be carry-over from other donors' samples. The chain employs TRBV28 and TRBJ2-1; D remains ambiguous. The sequenced sample was tumor tissue. The CDR3: CASTAQTVSEQFF. CDR3 nucleotides: TGTGCCAGCACGGCCCAGACTGTCAGTGAGCAGTTCTTC.